This T cell receptor beta chain was found in a study of blood T cells in healthy people across ages. For the second PCR, which ran for about 6 to 11 cycles, a sample-barcoded 5' primer and a J-beta primer mix were used. A template-switch adaptor containing 12 random nucleotides labeled each cDNA molecule. TCRdb independently ran MiXCR on the 5' RACE reads; one entry per CDR3 protein. The sample has roughly 680,000 distinct CDR3 sequences, around a fifth seen once; the top ten hold roughly 3.7%. No fewer than 6 million PBMCs went into each sample. On this clonotype itself: Germline and junction disagree at one end, which may indicate a read error.

Looked up from germline, CDR1 is MNHEY and CDR2 is SVGEGT. CDR3 length: 16 residues. The source material was blood. This chain joins TRBV6-2 or TRBV6-3 and TRBJ2-5, with TRBD1 matching 8 bases. The receptor was derived from a man between 65 and 85 years old in good health. CDR3 nucleotides: TGTGCCAGCACCGCCACGGTGGGGACAGGACTTTACGAGCAGTGCTTC. This codes for CASTATVGTGLYEQCF.